One and the same sample provided the 28 T cell receptor beta chains below, sequenced in a study of graft-versus-host responses after intestinal transplantation (dated by TCRdb to about 2021). The library was made by the immunoSEQ multiplex PCR assay. What TCRdb holds here is the immuneACCESS table cut down to in-frame rearrangements. Part of the clones is not present; checked against another copy, under half of the missing clones reflect an unresolved V gene, and the others are unexplained. This sample is represented by about 85,000 clones; about 91% of them were singletons. The ten most abundant clones make up 7.6% of the sample. No cognate antigen is known for these TCRs. What this sample's time point label stands for: cells obtained before transplantation from donor or recipient. Sequenced here: unstimulated CD8+ T cells sorted from spleen or lymph node cells, sampled before transplant. The receptors come from a human donor who was the organ donor for an intestinal transplant.

The gene calls are TRBV19 and TRBJ2-7, with 9 bases that match TRBD1. CDR3 length: 15 residues. Trimming took 5 bases from V and 1 from J; bases not matched to a gene: 6. Germline-derived CDR1 and CDR2 are LNHDA and SQIVND (reference sequence). Here the CDR3 DNA reads TGTGCCAGTAGTGGGGGACAGGGCATTTCCTACGAGCAGTACTTC. Its translation: CASSGGQGISYEQYF.

This clone turned up a few times. The genes are TRBV27 and TRBJ1-2, with 11 bases aligning to TRBD1. CDR3 length: 15 residues. CDR1 and CDR2 (germline): MNHEY, SMNVEV (reference sequence). The ends lost 6 bases at V and 5 bases at J; junction bases unmatched: 8. CDR3 DNA sequence: TGTGCCAGCAGACTAGGACAGGGGGCTGGTTATGGCTACACCTTC. Translating gives CASRLGQGAGYGYTF.

The V call is TRBV5-4, the J call TRBJ2-1; D not certain. This CDR3 is built from 11 residues. Trimming shortened V by 4 bases and J by 12 bases, and 11 bases separated the two germline ends. Germline V lookup: CDR1 SGHNT, CDR2 YYREEE (reference sequence). The CDR3 sequence: CASSLSQVQFF. The DNA for the CDR3 is TGTGCCAGCAGCCTCAGTCAGGTGCAGTTCTTC.

The V and J genes are TRBV4-1 and TRBJ1-1, with TRBD1 matching 8 bases. The CDR3 runs to 14 residues. Trimming took 5 bases from V and 3 from J; bases not matched to a gene: 5. CDR1 is MGHRA and CDR2 is YSYEKL in the germline V gene. The CDR3 coding sequence is TGCGCCAGCAGCTGGAGGACAGGGTACACTGAAGCTTTCTTT. This codes for CASSWRTGYTEAFF.

The chain carries TRBV7-8 and TRBJ2-2, with TRBD2 matching over 10 bases. The CDR3 runs to 16 residues. Germline V CDR1 and CDR2: SGHVS, FQNEAQ. J was trimmed by 3 bases and V by 4 bases; bases with no gene match: 5. The CDR3 bases are TGTGCCAGCAGCTCTCTAGCGGGAGAGCACACCGGGGAGCTGTTTTTT. Encoded protein: CASSSLAGEHTGELFF.

V is TRBV5-1 and J is TRBJ1-1, with a possible D match to TRBD1 (6 bases). The V end lost 1 base, the J end lost 10 bases, and 11 bases lay between the germline ends. CDR1 SGHRS and CDR2 YFSETQ come from the germline V gene. The CDR3 spans 12 residues. The chain's CDR3 is CASSLTGPRAFF. CDR3 DNA: TGCGCCAGCAGCTTGACAGGGCCTAGAGCTTTCTTT.

This clone was observed a few times. This sample includes further DNA sequences coding for the same CDR3. The rearrangement uses TRBV5-4 and TRBJ1-1; no clear D gene. Germline CDR1 reads SGHNT; CDR2 reads YYREEE (reference sequence). This CDR3 comprises 11 residues. V was trimmed by 5 bases and J by 0 bases, leaving 2 bases between them. The CDR3 DNA sequence: TGTGCCAGCAGTCTGAACACTGAAGCTTTCTTT. Its protein is CASSLNTEAFF.

The chain is built from TRBV11-3 and TRBJ2-5; TRBD1 might be the D (5 bases). Trimming pared 1 base from V and 3 bases from J, leaving 9 bases between. Germline V gives CDR1 SGHNT, CDR2 YENEEA. This CDR3 has 14 residues. CDR3 nucleotides: TGTGCCAGCAGCTTAGGACAGATTGAAGAGACCCAGTACTTC. This gives the protein CASSLGQIEETQYF.

This rearrangement joins TRBV7-9 to TRBJ1-3, with D perhaps TRBD1 (5 bases). Trimming removed 4 bases from V and 0 bases from J, with 13 bases in between. Germline V gives CDR1 SEHNR, CDR2 FQNEAQ (reference sequence). CDR3 length: 16 residues. Here the CDR3 reads CASSSETVLSGNTIYF. CDR3 bases: TGTGCCAGCAGCTCAGAGACAGTTCTCTCTGGAAACACCATATATTTT.

This chain uses TRBV19 with TRBJ1-2, with D perhaps matching TRBD1 (5 bases). This CDR3 has 16 amino acids. Germline values: CDR1 LNHDA, CDR2 SQIVND (reference sequence). Trimming left V 4 bases short and J 0 bases short, with 15 bases between. CDR3 sequence reads: CASSTAYRRPNYGYTF. The CDR3 nucleotides read TGTGCCAGTAGTACCGCATACAGGAGACCTAACTATGGCTACACCTTC.

This sequence joins TRBV4-1 and TRBJ2-1; no firm D call. The CDR3 runs 17 residues. V lost 4 bases, J lost 2 bases, and 18 bases lay in between. In germline, CDR1 is MGHRA, CDR2 YSYEKL. The CDR3 coding sequence is TGCGCCAGCAGCCCGCAAGAATCTGAGGCAACCTACAATGAGCAGTTCTTC. Amino acids: CASSPQESEATYNEQFF.

The CDR3 coding sequence is TGTGCTATCGGAATCCCGGGACTAGCGGGAGGGTTTGGCGATGAGCAGTTCTTC. It specifies CAIGIPGLAGGFGDEQFF. The chain couples TRBV12-5 to TRBJ2-1; 16 bases are shared with TRBD2. The germline V gene encodes CDR1 LGHNT and CDR2 FRNRAP. V dropped 10 bases and J dropped 8; count of bases not matched to a gene: 17. This CDR3 contains 18 residues.

J is TRBJ2-2 and V is TRBV11-3, with D maybe TRBD1 (6 bases). Germline V gives CDR1 SGHNT, CDR2 YENEEA. V lost 3 bases, J lost 6 bases, and 11 bases lay in between. The CDR3 has 14 residues. CDR3 nucleotide sequence: TGTGCCAGCAGCTTCTCCGGACAGTCCGGGGAGCTGTTTTTT. Translated: CASSFSGQSGELFF.

This clone showed up just a few times. The rearrangement links TRBV10-2 to TRBJ2-6; D uncertain. This CDR3 region has 16 residues. Per germline, CDR1 WSHSY and CDR2 SAAADI. V was pared by 6 bases and J by 4 bases, with 16 bases between. The CDR3 is CASSHRDQSGANVLTF. The CDR3 DNA reads as TGCGCCAGCAGCCACCGCGACCAGTCGGGGGCCAACGTCCTGACTTTC.

This clone occurred once. This rearrangement joins TRBV4-1 to TRBJ2-3, with TRBD2 matching 9 bases. The V segment lost 1 base and the J segment 2 bases; nucleotides outside the gene matches: 1. The CDR3 consists of 15 residues. Germline CDR1 MGHRA, CDR2 YSYEKL. The CDR3 DNA follows: TGCGCCAGCAGCCAAGGGACTAGCGCCACAGATACGCAGTATTTT. Its protein product is CASSQGTSATDTQYF.

This chain joins TRBV5-4 and TRBJ1-1, with TRBD1 as a possible D gene (5 bases). Germline V CDR1 and CDR2: SGHNT, YYREEE (reference sequence). V was clipped by 0 bases and J by 1 base, with 7 bases between them. The CDR3 contains 14 residues. CDR3 region: CASSLGTTNTEAFF. The DNA for the CDR3 is TGTGCCAGCAGCTTGGGGACAACGAACACTGAAGCTTTCTTT. The entire variable domain, with the rest obtained from reference TRBV5-4 and TRBJ1-1, is as follows: ETGVTQSPTHLIKTRGQQVTLRCSSQSGHNTVSWYQQALGQGPQFIFQYYREEENGRGNFPPRFSGLQFPNYSSELNVNALELDDSALYLCASSLGTTNTEAFFGQGTRLTVV.

The chain uses TRBV18 and TRBJ2-5; maybe TRBD1 (7 bases). The DNA matches TRBJ2-7 better at its end, which makes the J call doubtful. CDR1 is KGHSH and CDR2 is LQKENI in the germline V gene. The CDR3 is 16 residues long. CDR3 sequence (DNA): TGTGCCAGCTCCCTCCTTTCGGAGGGGGCTAGCTACGAGCAGTACTTC. Translating gives CASSLLSEGASYEQYF.

The gene calls are TRBV4-1 and TRBJ2-7; 9 nucleotides line up with TRBD2. The CDR3 sequence is 12 residues long. Germline lookup yields CDR1 MGHRA and CDR2 YSYEKL. J gave up 10 bases and V 3 bases, and 4 bases lay outside the gene matches. The CDR3 reads CASSHLGLAQYF. CDR3 in DNA: TGCGCCAGCAGCCACCTGGGACTAGCCCAGTACTTC.

V is TRBV5-1 and J is TRBJ2-5; 7 bases are a match to TRBD1. The V segment lost 2 bases and the J segment 3 bases; nucleotides outside the gene matches: 4. The CDR3 runs 14 residues. Looked up from germline, CDR1 is SGHRS and CDR2 is YFSETQ. The CDR3, as DNA: TGCGCCAGCAGCTTACAGGGGTGGGAAGAGACCCAGTACTTC. Translating gives CASSLQGWEETQYF.

J is TRBJ2-1 and V is TRBV5-5; 9 nucleotides agree with TRBD2. The germline V gene has CDR1 SGHKS and CDR2 YYEKEE (reference sequence). The CDR3 consists of 19 residues. Trimming at V came to 4 bases and at J to 4 bases, leaving 18 bases not matched to a gene. The CDR3 reads CASSPGLAGPSAEYNEQFF. In DNA form, the CDR3 reads TGTGCCAGCAGCCCGGGGCTAGCGGGACCCTCAGCCGAGTACAATGAGCAGTTCTTC.

This clone was picked up a small number of times. CDR3 sequence (DNA): TGTGCCAGCAGTGGAGCGACGGGACAGCACTACAATGAGCAGTTCTTC. Translating it yields CASSGATGQHYNEQFF. The chain uses TRBV6-1 and TRBJ2-1, with TRBD1 matching over 7 bases. Germline V gives CDR1 MNHNS, CDR2 SASEGT. J lost 3 bases, V lost 4 bases, and 9 bases had no gene match. This CDR3 contains 16 residues.

The J gene is TRBJ1-2, the V gene TRBV27; 9 bases align to TRBD1. Unmatched junction bases numbered 9, after V lost 6 bases and J lost 4 bases. Germline CDR1 and CDR2: MNHEY and SMNVEV (reference sequence). CDR3 length: 15 residues. The CDR3 nucleotides are TGTGCCAGCAGCATTACAGGGGGCCCAGGCTATGGCTACACCTTC. Translating it yields CASSITGGPGYGYTF.

V gene TRBV7-2 combines with J gene TRBJ1-1; no reliable D call. The ends were cut back, 5 bases at V and 0 bases at J, with 10 bases in the middle. This CDR3 region has 14 residues. In germline, CDR1 is SGHTA, CDR2 FQGNSA. CDR3 in amino acids: CASSATDMNTEAFF. CDR3 coding DNA: TGTGCCAGCAGCGCCACAGATATGAACACTGAAGCTTTCTTT.

CDR3 bases: TGTGCCAGCAGCGGGGACTCCCGATTGGGAGAAAAACTGTTTTTT. It yields the protein CASSGDSRLGEKLFF. V and J are TRBV11-2 and TRBJ1-4; the D gene is possibly TRBD1 (5 bases). V lost 5 bases and J lost 8, with 18 bases in between. The length of the CDR3 is 15 residues. Per the germline V gene, CDR1 is SGHAT and CDR2 is FQNNGV.

V usage is TRBV9 and J usage is TRBJ2-7; the match to TRBD2 covers 10 bases. Unmatched junction bases numbered 5, after V lost 0 bases and J lost 5 bases. Per the germline V gene, CDR1 is SGDLS and CDR2 is YYNGEE. The CDR3 totals 15 residues. CDR3 in amino acids: CASSVGAGGQNEQYF. In nucleotides, the CDR3 is TGTGCCAGCAGCGTAGGAGCGGGGGGGCAAAACGAGCAGTACTTC. Filled out from reference TRBV9 and TRBJ2-7, the complete variable domain reads DSGVTQTPKHLITATGQRVTLRCSPRSGDLSVYWYQQSLDQGLQFLIQYYNGEERAKGNILERFSAQQFPDLHSELNLSSLELGDSALYFCASSVGAGGQNEQYFGPGTRLTVT.

The chain is built from TRBV5-6 and TRBJ1-1, with D possibly being TRBD1 (5 bases). Deletions cut 2 bases from V and 0 bases from J, with 11 bases between. Germline CDR1 and CDR2: SGHDT and YYEEEE. CDR3 length: 15 residues. In DNA form, the CDR3 reads TGTGCCAGCAGCTTAGTATCAGGGTTGAACACTGAAGCTTTCTTT. Translating gives CASSLVSGLNTEAFF.

This sequence joins TRBV6-5 and TRBJ2-3, with D possibly TRBD1 on 5 matching bases. The germline V gene encodes CDR1 MNHEY and CDR2 SVGAGI. Trimming took off 2 bases at V and 9 bases at J, with 9 bases between the two ends. The CDR3 loop spans 12 amino acids. DNA of the CDR3: TGTGCCAGCAGTTACAGGGGATCCACGCAGTATTTT. As protein: CASSYRGSTQYF.

With respect to this clone: Other DNA sequences in this sample translate to the same CDR3. The rearrangement uses TRBV4-1 and TRBJ2-2, with TRBD2 identical over 7 bases. The CDR3 extends over 15 amino acids. V trimming: 1 base; J trimming: 5 bases; junction bases outside the gene matches: 4. CDR1 and CDR2 from the germline V gene are MGHRA and YSYEKL. This chain's CDR3 is CASSQVWGGTGELFF. The DNA of the CDR3 is TGCGCCAGCAGCCAAGTGTGGGGGGGGACCGGGGAGCTGTTTTTT.